Many counts were recorded for the clone carrying this T cell receptor (beta chain). This CDR3 has 13 amino acids. With V trimmed by 2 bases and J by 8 bases, 3 bases remained unmatched. Germline CDR1 reads LGHNA; CDR2 reads YNFKEQ. This entry is derived from a study of CD8 T cells in ankylosing spondylitis. TCRdb re-called the 5' RACE reads with MiXCR, one entry per CDR3 protein. The sample yields hundreds of thousands of distinct CDR3 sequences, 10% seen once. This receptor was identified in a male donor with ankylosing spondylitis or in good health (not recorded which). Specimen: blood, either unsorted or a sorted T cell fraction (not recorded which). The chain uses TRBV4-2 and TRBJ2-1, with TRBD2 matching over 7 bases. CDR3 sequence: CASSQTGGYEQFF. CDR3 nucleotide sequence: TGTGCCAGCAGCCAAACCGGGGGGTATGAGCAGTTCTTC.